This is a list of T cell receptor beta chains from one sample in a study of blood T cell repertoires in COVID-19. Using immunoSEQ multiplex PCR, the repertoire was profiled, and TCRdb retains in-frame clones only, with some absent. This table has approximately 140,000 clones, approximately 89% appearing once. Input material: peripheral blood. All receptors come from a man between 60 and 70 years old with active or convalescent COVID-19. Both conserved end residues are part of each CDR3. D genes are given only for firm matches. Size tells how often a clone was seen (once, few, many) or the class of an expanded clone, and some rows leave it out.

j_call v_call d_call clone_size cdr3_aa cdr3_nt
TRBJ1-5 TRBV10-3 . . CAISGQGNQPQHF TGTGCCATCAGTGGACAGGGCAATCAGCCCCAGCATTTT
TRBJ2-5 TRBV2 TRBD1 . CASSARGLAQETQYF TGTGCCAGCAGTGCTAGGGGGCTAGCTCAAGAGACCCAGTACTTC
TRBJ2-7 TRBV5-4 . . CASSTGTGLEEQYF TGTGCCAGCAGCACTGGGACAGGACTAGAGGAGCAGTACTTC
TRBJ1-5 TRBV6-6 . . CASKTGDSNQPQHF TGTGCCAGTAAAACGGGGGACAGCAATCAGCCCCAGCATTTT
TRBJ2-1 TRBV20-1 . . CSASRSRAGTNEQFF TGCAGTGCTAGTCGGAGCCGTGCGGGGACGAATGAGCAGTTCTTC
TRBJ2-1 TRBV6-5 . few CASSYSNRLSEQFF TGTGCCAGCAGTTACTCGAATAGACTAAGTGAGCAGTTCTTC
TRBJ2-2 TRBV4-3 . . CASSQEDRNTGELFF TGCGCCAGCAGCCAAGAAGACAGGAACACCGGGGAGCTGTTTTTT
TRBJ1-4 TRBV27 . . CASSLGGNPNEKLFF TGTGCCAGCAGTTTAGGGGGGAACCCTAATGAAAAACTGTTTTTT
TRBJ1-2 TRBV6-5 . . CASSYVQGYGYTF TGTGCCAGCAGTTACGTCCAGGGCTATGGCTACACCTTC
TRBJ2-3 TRBV2 TRBD1 . CASRGTGRTTDTQYF TGTGCCAGCAGGGGGACAGGGAGGACCACAGATACGCAGTATTTT
TRBJ2-7 TRBV18 TRBD1 . CASSPRQGAIYEQYF TGTGCCAGCTCACCACGGCAGGGGGCTATCTACGAGCAGTACTTC
TRBJ1-2 TRBV28 . . CASSLKGHYGYTF TGTGCCAGCAGTTTAAAGGGGCACTATGGCTACACCTTC
TRBJ1-1 TRBV14 . . CASRQDRRTEAFF TGTGCCAGCAGACAGGACCGGCGAACTGAAGCTTTCTTT
TRBJ2-1 TRBV3-1/TRBV3-2 TRBD2 . CASSQGPPGLVNEQFF TGTGCCAGCAGCCAAGGCCCACCGGGACTAGTAAATGAGCAGTTCTTC
TRBJ2-1 TRBV13 . . CASSLDTYNEQFF TGTGCCAGCAGCTTAGACACCTACAATGAGCAGTTCTTC
TRBJ1-2 TRBV19 TRBD1 . CASSWTGEHGYTF TGTGCCAGTAGTTGGACAGGGGAGCATGGCTACACCTTC
TRBJ1-6 TRBV28 TRBD1 once CASRGQGSYNSPLHF TGTGCCAGCAGGGGACAGGGCTCCTATAATTCACCCCTCCACTTT
TRBJ1-3 TRBV2 TRBD1 . CAGTGVGSGNTIYF TGTGCCGGGACAGGGGTTGGCTCTGGAAACACCATATATTTT
TRBJ2-1 TRBV11-1 . . CASSLIALHEQFF TGTGCCAGCAGCTTAATAGCCCTCCATGAGCAGTTCTTC
TRBJ1-4 TRBV7-9 TRBD1 . CASSHRQGKKEKLFF TGTGCCAGCAGCCACAGACAGGGGAAAAAGGAAAAACTGTTTTTT
TRBJ2-5 TRBV10-1 . . CASPTPGNQETQYF TGCGCCAGTCCTACCCCCGGGAACCAAGAGACCCAGTACTTC
TRBJ2-7 TRBV5-1 TRBD2 . CASSLAGLAPLVEQYF TGCGCCAGCAGCTTGGCCGGACTAGCACCCCTAGTAGAGCAGTACTTC
TRBJ2-1 TRBV13 TRBD2 . CASSRGTSRQYNEQFF TGTGCCAGCAGCAGGGGGACTAGCCGACAATACAATGAGCAGTTCTTC
TRBJ1-2 TRBV7-9 . . CASSFRGQRHYGYTF TGTGCCAGCAGCTTCCGGGGACAACGCCACTATGGCTACACCTTC
TRBJ2-2 TRBV5-1 TRBD1 . CASSLGQGMNTGELFF TGCGCCAGCAGCTTAGGACAGGGGATGAACACCGGGGAGCTGTTTTTT
TRBJ2-3 TRBV6-2/TRBV6-3 . . CASSYPLSSDTQYF TGTGCCAGCAGTTACCCACTCTCTTCCGATACGCAGTATTTT
TRBJ2-7 TRBV13 TRBD1 . CASSTDRAYEQYF TGTGCCAGCAGCACGGACAGGGCCTACGAGCAGTACTTC
TRBJ2-1 TRBV12-3/TRBV12-4 . . CASSLTGVQFF TGTGCCAGCAGTTTGACAGGCGTCCAGTTCTTC
TRBJ2-5 TRBV5-4 . . CASSSKAGSRETQYF TGTGCCAGCAGCTCGAAGGCCGGATCTAGGGAGACCCAGTACTTC
TRBJ2-7 TRBV6-6 . . CASSYPRLPREGEQYF TGTGCCAGCAGTTACCCCAGGCTTCCCCGGGAAGGTGAGCAGTACTTC